These T cell receptor beta chains were read from a single sample in a study of T cells in Graves' hyperthyroidism and ophthalmopathy. TCRdb fed the multiplex PCR reads into MiXCR, producing one record per CDR3 protein. The table has around 580,000 distinct CDR3 sequences, around 17% seen once. Source material: blood. All receptors come from a young woman with Graves' hyperthyroidism. Both conserved end residues are part of each CDR3. The D gene is left open where the match is weak. Rows may omit the clone size; those that give it use once, few, many or a size class.

v_gene	d_gene	abundance	j_gene	CDR3aa	CDR3nt
TRBV24-1	-	few	TRBJ2-6	CATSEGGSGANVLTF	TGTGCCACCAGTGAGGGGGGCTCTGGGGCCAACGTCCTGACTTTC
TRBV28	-	many	TRBJ2-1	CASSPSTRQFF	TGTGCCAGCAGTCCATCGACCCGGCAGTTCTTC
TRBV5-1	TRBD2	many	TRBJ2-7	CASSLVSSGKGSYEQYF	TGCGCCAGCAGCTTGGTTTCTAGCGGGAAAGGGTCCTACGAGCAGTACTTC
TRBV27	-	few	TRBJ2-2	CASTYAGELFF	TGTGCCAGCACATACGCCGGGGAGCTGTTTTTT
TRBV7-9	-	few	TRBJ2-5	CASSSDFQETQYF	TGTGCCAGCAGCTCGGACTTCCAAGAGACCCAGTACTTC
TRBV13	TRBD1	many	TRBJ1-2	CASSSGTGRYGYTF	TGTGCCAGCAGCTCCGGGACAGGGCGGTATGGCTACACCTTC
TRBV28	-	few	TRBJ1-1	CASSLQGIKDTEAFF	TGTGCCAGCAGTTTACAGGGTATCAAGGACACTGAAGCTTTCTTT
TRBV6-5	TRBD2	-	TRBJ2-7	CASSSASGRGYYEQYF	TGTGCCAGCAGTTCGGCTAGCGGGAGGGGTTACTACGAGCAGTACTTC
TRBV5-8	-	many	TRBJ2-5	CASSPDGDPGRTQYF	TGTGCCAGCAGCCCGGACGGGGATCCAGGGCGAACCCAGTACTTC
TRBV10-3	TRBD1	few	TRBJ1-2	CAISEEGGVYGYTF	TGTGCCATCAGTGAGGAAGGGGGCGTTTATGGCTACACCTTC
TRBV6-1	-	many	TRBJ1-4	CASSELRNEKLFF	TGTGCCAGCAGTGAACTCCGCAATGAAAAACTGTTTTTT
TRBV14	TRBD2	few	TRBJ2-2	CTSSPFAGANTGELFF	TGTACCAGCAGCCCCTTCGCGGGGGCGAACACCGGGGAGCTGTTTTTT
TRBV12-5	-	many	TRBJ1-5	CASGFGRSNQPQHF	TGTGCTAGTGGTTTTGGGCGTAGCAATCAGCCCCAGCATTTT
TRBV7-8	-	few	TRBJ2-1	CASSLDINNEQFF	TGTGCCAGCAGCCTCGATATTAACAATGAGCAGTTCTTC
TRBV20-1	TRBD1	many	TRBJ1-1	CSEAGTGLTEAFF	TGCAGTGAGGCCGGGACAGGGCTCACTGAAGCTTTCTTT
TRBV20-1	-	many	TRBJ1-5	CSALDYRRSSRIYQPQHF	TGCAGTGCTCTTGATTACCGACGGAGTTCGAGGATATATCAGCCCCAGCATTTT
TRBV7-9	-	many	TRBJ2-1	CASSFESSYNEQFF	TGTGCCAGCAGTTTTGAGAGCTCCTACAATGAGCAGTTCTTC
TRBV20-1	-	-	TRBJ1-1	CSARYGAMNTEAFF	TGCAGTGCTAGATACGGGGCCATGAACACTGAAGCTTTCTTT
TRBV29-1	-	-	TRBJ1-3	CSAAGTISGNTIYF	TGCAGCGCCGCCGGGACCATCTCTGGAAACACCATATATTTT
TRBV12-3/TRBV12-4	-	-	TRBJ2-6	CASLGTLRVLTSGANVLTF	TGTGCCAGCCTTGGGACCTTACGTGTCCTTACCTCTGGGGCCAACGTCCTGACTTTC
TRBV24-1	-	many	TRBJ2-7	CATSEGAAPGGEQYF	TGTGCCACCAGTGAAGGGGCAGCCCCCGGCGGCGAGCAGTACTTC
TRBV6-5	-	many	TRBJ1-2	CASSYSNRIEHGYTF	TGTGCCAGCAGTTACTCGAATCGTATCGAACATGGCTACACCTTC
TRBV6-1	TRBD2	few	TRBJ2-7	CASGRAGAYEQYF	TGTGCCAGCGGACGAGCGGGAGCCTACGAGCAGTACTTC
TRBV7-8	-	many	TRBJ2-1	CASSLLRDSYNEQFF	TGTGCCAGCAGCTTACTCCGGGACTCCTACAATGAGCAGTTCTTC
TRBV6-2/TRBV6-3	-	many	TRBJ1-2	CASSTSTNYGYTF	TGTGCCAGCAGCACTTCTACTAACTATGGCTACACCTTC
TRBV12-5	-	few	TRBJ2-2	CASGLVRDGELFF	TGTGCTAGTGGTTTGGTACGGGACGGGGAGCTGTTTTTT
TRBV6-1	-	few	TRBJ1-2	CASTSGGHIYGYTF	TGTGCCAGCACCTCGGGGGGGCACATCTATGGCTACACCTTC